This TCR beta chain was observed in a study of identifying expanded T cells in peripheral blood. Produced via immunoSEQ multiplex PCR; TCRdb's table is partial and in-frame only. The table shows more than 50,000 clones, with around 86% occurring only once. Germline loops: CDR1 SGHTA, CDR2 FQGNSA. The V end was cut by 8 bases, the J end by 8 bases, with 22 bases between. The CDR3 consists of 15 residues. This TCR was recovered from a person aged 18 to 70 in good health. The V and J genes are TRBV7-2 and TRBJ2-1; the D call may be TRBD1 or TRBD2 (7 bases each). Sequences were obtained from blood. The CDR3 nucleotides read TGTGCCAGCCGTGTCTTGGCGGCAGGGGGGGATGAGCAGTTCTTC. It is translated as CASRVLAAGGDEQFF. The variable domain in full, completed from reference TRBV7-2 and TRBJ2-1, reads GAGVSQSPSNKVTEKGKDVELRCDPISGHTALYWYRQSLGQGLEFLIYFQGNSAPDKSGLPSDRFSAERTGGSVSTLTIQRTQQEDSAVYLCASRVLAAGGDEQFFGPGTRLTVL.